Listed below are T cell receptor beta chains from one sample, sequenced in a study of chemoradiotherapy in HPV16-positive cancers. TCRdb's copy holds only in-frame clones and misses some; the assay was immunoSEQ multiplex PCR. The sample contains 9,500 to 15,000 clones, about three quarters of which appear only once. This specimen was acquired from a patient who underwent chemoradiotherapy. These receptors originate from a human donor with HPV-associated anogenital cancer. The CDR3 runs from the conserved cysteine through the conserved F or W. A D gene is named only where the DNA matches it firmly. The size entry is marked missing in some rows and otherwise reads once, few, many or a size class.

cdr3_aa cdr3_nt clone_size j_call d_call v_call
CATDGGNTQYF TGTGCCACCGACGGGGGGAATACGCAGTATTTT NA TRBJ2-3 TRBD2 TRBV15
CASSLGSGDGKTQYF TGTGCCAGCAGCTTAGGTAGCGGGGACGGGAAGACCCAGTACTTC NA TRBJ2-5 TRBD2 TRBV7-2
CASSHLNVVDTEAFF TGCGCCAGCAGCCATCTAAACGTGGTGGACACTGAAGCTTTCTTT NA TRBJ1-1 NA TRBV4-3
CASSLFPGRGNEKLFF TGTGCCAGCAGCTTATTCCCGGGACGAGGGAATGAAAAACTGTTTTTT NA TRBJ1-4 NA TRBV7-9
CASSLADTDTQYF TGTGCCAGCAGCTTAGCAGACACAGATACGCAGTATTTT once TRBJ2-3 NA TRBV11-3
CASSFGGGQVNTEAFF TGTGCCAGCAGCTTCGGTGGTGGCCAGGTGAACACTGAAGCTTTCTTT once TRBJ1-1 NA TRBV5-6
CASSAEGWGAEESYEQYF TGTGCCAGCAGCGCCGAAGGGTGGGGGGCTGAGGAATCCTACGAGCAGTACTTC NA TRBJ2-7 NA TRBV7-9
CASSDRTGRHTEAFF TGTGCCAGCAGCGACCGGACAGGGCGTCACACTGAAGCTTTCTTT NA TRBJ1-1 TRBD1 TRBV6-5
CASSPGGAGTDTQYF TGTGCCAGCAGCCCAGGGGGCGCTGGGACAGATACGCAGTATTTT NA TRBJ2-3 TRBD1 TRBV11-3
CASSLGVLSSYEQYF TGTGCCAGCAGCTTAGGGGTACTAAGCTCCTACGAGCAGTACTTC NA TRBJ2-7 NA TRBV7-2
CASSVEVGRTDTQYF TGTGCCAGCAGCGTAGAGGTGGGGCGCACAGATACGCAGTATTTT NA TRBJ2-3 NA TRBV9
CASSLTASAGANVLTF TGCGCCAGCAGCTTAACGGCGTCGGCTGGGGCCAACGTCCTGACTTTC NA TRBJ2-6 NA TRBV5-1
CASSLGPSSNEQFF TGTGCCAGCAGCTTAGGTCCTAGCTCGAATGAGCAGTTCTTC NA TRBJ2-1 NA TRBV7-9
CAWSGRDRQFF TGTGCCTGGAGTGGAAGGGACCGCCAATTCTTC NA TRBJ1-2 NA TRBV30
CAWSVSVLKARPQHF TGTGCCTGGAGTGTGTCGGTACTTAAAGCAAGGCCCCAGCATTTT NA TRBJ1-5 NA TRBV30
CASSYGAESGYTF TGTGCCAGCAGTTACGGTGCAGAGAGCGGCTACACCTTC NA TRBJ1-2 NA TRBV27
CASSPDSDADTQYF TGTGCCAGCAGCCCCGACTCTGATGCAGATACGCAGTATTTT NA TRBJ2-3 NA TRBV7-7
CASMGVGSEEVQYF TGTGCCAGCATGGGTGTTGGTAGTGAGGAGGTGCAGTACTTC NA TRBJ2-7 NA TRBV28
CASSLGGFGQNIQYF TGTGCCAGCAGCTTAGGTGGTTTTGGGCAAAACATTCAGTACTTC NA TRBJ2-4 NA TRBV7-2
CASKRPFLNEQYF TGTGCCAGCAAGAGACCGTTCTTGAACGAGCAGTACTTC NA TRBJ2-7 NA TRBV27
CASSYGFSTDTQYF TGTGCCAGCAGTTACGGGTTTAGCACAGATACGCAGTATTTT NA TRBJ2-3 NA TRBV6-5
CASTHTGSGNTIYF TGTGCCAGCACCCATACAGGATCTGGAAACACCATATATTTT few TRBJ1-3 NA TRBV6-1
CASSLNSVNEQFF TGTGCCAGCAGTCTAAACAGCGTAAATGAGCAGTTCTTC NA TRBJ2-1 NA TRBV27
CASSPQGYGYTF TGTGCCAGCAGTCCGCAGGGGTATGGCTACACCTTC NA TRBJ1-2 NA TRBV27
CASSQDPNSNQPQHF TGCGCCAGCAGCCAAGATCCGAATAGCAATCAGCCCCAGCATTTT NA TRBJ1-5 NA TRBV4-1
CASSFSGQGRKGGETQYF TGCGCCAGCAGCTTTTCCGGACAGGGGAGAAAGGGTGGTGAGACCCAGTACTTC NA TRBJ2-5 TRBD1 TRBV5-1
CASSPTPPTGEGEQFF TGTGCCAGCAGTCCGACTCCCCCCACAGGGGAGGGTGAGCAGTTCTTC NA TRBJ2-1 NA TRBV27
CASSLEAGGNTGELFF TGTGCCAGCAGCTTAGAAGCGGGAGGGAACACCGGGGAGCTGTTTTTT NA TRBJ2-2 TRBD2 TRBV11-2
CASSFPGDYGYTF TGTGCCAGCAGCTTTCCCGGGGACTATGGCTACACCTTC NA TRBJ1-2 NA TRBV11-1
CASAIRGTGTYEQYF TGCGCCAGCGCAATACGCGGGACAGGGACCTACGAGCAGTACTTC NA TRBJ2-7 TRBD1 TRBV5-1
CSSTSGGRGTEAFF TGCAGCTCTACGTCAGGGGGCAGAGGAACTGAAGCTTTCTTT NA TRBJ1-1 TRBD1 TRBV29-1
CASRGGDSNQPQHF TGTGCCAGTAGGGGGGGGGACAGCAATCAGCCCCAGCATTTT NA TRBJ1-5 NA TRBV19
CATGRDEQFF TGTGCCACCGGCCGGGATGAGCAGTTCTTC few TRBJ2-1 NA TRBV5-4
CASSQDLDSMGYF TGCGCCAGCAGCCAAGATCTGGACAGCATGGGGTACTTC few TRBJ2-7 NA TRBV4-1
CASSQLMAAYNEQFF TGTGCCAGCAGCCAACTGATGGCCGCCTACAATGAGCAGTTCTTC NA TRBJ2-1 NA TRBV27
CASSLSGTTQETQYF TGTGCCAGCAGCTTGTCCGGGACCACCCAAGAGACCCAGTACTTC NA TRBJ2-5 NA TRBV7-6
CAISGGTGELFF TGTGCCATTTCCGGGGGGACCGGGGAGCTGTTTTTT NA TRBJ2-2 TRBD2 TRBV10-3
CASSRAGIYNEKLFF TGTGCCAGCAGTCGCGCAGGGATTTATAATGAAAAACTGTTTTTT NA TRBJ1-4 NA TRBV7-2
CASSLNYEQYF TGTGCCAGCAGTCTGAACTACGAGCAGTACTTC NA TRBJ2-7 NA TRBV28
CASSAYSGTGLSYEQYF TGTGCCAGCAGCGCTTACTCCGGGACAGGCCTTTCCTACGAGCAGTACTTC NA TRBJ2-7 TRBD1 TRBV9
CASSQAWYTEAFF TGTGCCAGTAGTCAAGCGTGGTACACTGAAGCTTTCTTT few TRBJ1-1 NA TRBV19
CASSPAGMNTEAFF TGTGCCAGCAGCCCCGCAGGAATGAACACTGAAGCTTTCTTT once TRBJ1-1 NA TRBV5-5
CASSLRREVGTQYF TGTGCCAGCAGCTTAAGGCGGGAGGTTGGGACCCAGTACTTC few TRBJ2-5 TRBD2 TRBV7-8
CASRLTGGPNQPQHF TGTGCCAGCAGGCTTACAGGGGGCCCTAATCAGCCCCAGCATTTT once TRBJ1-5 TRBD1 TRBV27
CASSSRQGSYNEQFF TGTGCCAGCAGTTCACGACAGGGGAGCTACAATGAGCAGTTCTTC NA TRBJ2-1 TRBD1 TRBV27
CASSLRGWGYTF TGTGCCAGCAGCTTAAGGGGATGGGGCTACACCTTC few TRBJ1-2 NA TRBV7-2
CASSGTVNTEAFF TGCGCCAGCAGCGGAACCGTGAACACTGAAGCTTTCTTT once TRBJ1-1 NA TRBV5-1
CASRTGTLQETQYF TGTGCCAGCAGAACCGGGACCCTTCAAGAGACCCAGTACTTC NA TRBJ2-5 NA TRBV6-5
CASSVSFLTSVYTF TGTGCCAGCAGCGTGTCCTTTTTAACTTCTGTCTACACCTTC NA TRBJ1-2 NA TRBV2